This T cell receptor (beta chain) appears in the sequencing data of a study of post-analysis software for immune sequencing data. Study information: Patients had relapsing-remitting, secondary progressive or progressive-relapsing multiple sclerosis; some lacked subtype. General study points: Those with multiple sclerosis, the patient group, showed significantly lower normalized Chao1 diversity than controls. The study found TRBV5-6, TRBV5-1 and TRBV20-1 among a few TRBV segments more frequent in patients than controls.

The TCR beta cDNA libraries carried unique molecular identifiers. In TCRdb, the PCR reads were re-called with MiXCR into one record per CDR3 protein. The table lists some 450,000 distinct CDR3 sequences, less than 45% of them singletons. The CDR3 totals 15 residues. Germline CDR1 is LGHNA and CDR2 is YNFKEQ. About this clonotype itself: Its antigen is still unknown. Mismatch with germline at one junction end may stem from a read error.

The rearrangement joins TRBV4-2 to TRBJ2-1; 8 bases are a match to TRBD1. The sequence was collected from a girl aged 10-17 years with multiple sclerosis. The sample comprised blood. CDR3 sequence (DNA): TGTGCCTGCAGCCAAGGTGACAGGGGTTTGGATGAGCAGTTCTTC. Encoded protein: CACSQGDRGLDEQFF.